The entry below gives a single TCR beta chain sequence along with its context. Its antigen is undetermined. This CDR3 spans 14 amino acids. The germline gives CDR1 SQVTM, CDR2 ANQGSEA. Trimming removed 4 bases at V and 5 bases at J, with 17 bases between. This entry is derived from a study of regulatory T cells in long-lasting Graves disease. Notes on the study in general: The TCR repertoire of persistent Graves' patients was less diverse than that of newly diagnosed ones. Persistent disease showed a preference for TRBV28, TRBJ1-2 and TRBJ2-5. Persistent patients had more shared public clonotypes (under 3,000) than new patients (about 880).

Libraries of TCR beta came from iRepertoire HTBI primers plus Arm-PCR of CDR3 regions. Using its own MiXCR run on the multiplex PCR reads, TCRdb lists one record per CDR3 protein. The repertoire includes 650,000 to 850,000 distinct CDR3 sequences, roughly 30% of them detected once, and roughly 41% sits in the top ten. Described time point: persistent/refractory GD, antithyroid drugs over 5 years with positive TRAb. PBMC-extracted RNA yielded the TCR library. Diagnosis followed American Thyroid Association guidelines for Graves' disease. The source is a female donor with Graves disease. This sample comprised peripheral blood mononuclear cells (PBMCs), obtained when the disease was refractory, from a patient treated with antithyroid drugs. This chain connects TRBV29-1 to TRBJ1-1, with D perhaps TRBD1 (6 bases). CDR3 protein: CSVGGDTSGTEAFF. CDR3 coding DNA: TGCAGCGTTGGGGGGGACACCTCAGGGACTGAAGCTTTCTTT.